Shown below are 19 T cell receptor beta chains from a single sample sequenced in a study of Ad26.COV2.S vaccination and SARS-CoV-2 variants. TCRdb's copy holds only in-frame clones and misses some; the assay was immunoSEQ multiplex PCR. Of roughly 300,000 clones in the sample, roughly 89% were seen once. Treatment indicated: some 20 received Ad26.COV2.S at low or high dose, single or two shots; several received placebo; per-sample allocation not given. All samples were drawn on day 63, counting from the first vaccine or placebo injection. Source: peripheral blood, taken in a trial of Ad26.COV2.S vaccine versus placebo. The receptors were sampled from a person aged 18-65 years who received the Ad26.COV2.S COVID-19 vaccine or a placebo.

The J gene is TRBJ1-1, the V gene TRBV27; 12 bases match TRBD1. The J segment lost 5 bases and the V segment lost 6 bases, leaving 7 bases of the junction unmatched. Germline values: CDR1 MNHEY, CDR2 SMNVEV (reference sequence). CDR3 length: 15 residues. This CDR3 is CASSQGTGGFTEAFF. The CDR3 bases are TGTGCCAGCAGCCAAGGGACAGGGGGCTTTACTGAAGCTTTCTTT.

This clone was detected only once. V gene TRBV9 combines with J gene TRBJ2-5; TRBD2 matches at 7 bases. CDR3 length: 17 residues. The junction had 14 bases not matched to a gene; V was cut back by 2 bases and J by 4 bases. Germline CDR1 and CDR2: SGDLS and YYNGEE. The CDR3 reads CASSVGLDKSGLETQYF. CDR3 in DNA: TGTGCCAGCAGCGTCGGACTAGACAAGAGTGGGCTAGAGACCCAGTACTTC. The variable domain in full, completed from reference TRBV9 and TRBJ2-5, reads DSGVTQTPKHLITATGQRVTLRCSPRSGDLSVYWYQQSLDQGLQFLIQYYNGEERAKGNILERFSAQQFPDLHSELNLSSLELGDSALYFCASSVGLDKSGLETQYFGPGTRLLVL.

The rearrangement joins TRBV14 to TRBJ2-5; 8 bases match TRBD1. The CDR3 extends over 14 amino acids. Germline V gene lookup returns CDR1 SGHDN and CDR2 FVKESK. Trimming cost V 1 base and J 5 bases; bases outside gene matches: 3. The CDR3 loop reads CASSQAGGAETQYF. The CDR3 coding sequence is TGTGCCAGCAGCCAAGCAGGGGGCGCCGAGACCCAGTACTTC.

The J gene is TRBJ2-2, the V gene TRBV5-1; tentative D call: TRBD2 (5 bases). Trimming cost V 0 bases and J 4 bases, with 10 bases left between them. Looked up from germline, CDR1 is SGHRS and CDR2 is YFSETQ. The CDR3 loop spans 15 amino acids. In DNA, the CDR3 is TGCGCCAGCAGCTTGGATCGGGGTGGCACCGGGGAGCTGTTTTTT. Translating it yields CASSLDRGGTGELFF.

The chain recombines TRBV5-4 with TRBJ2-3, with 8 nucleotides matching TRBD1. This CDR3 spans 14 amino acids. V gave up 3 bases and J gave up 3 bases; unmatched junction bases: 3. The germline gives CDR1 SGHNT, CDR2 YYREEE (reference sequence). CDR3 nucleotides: TGTGCCAGCAGCTGGGGGACAGGTACAGATACGCAGTATTTT. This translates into CASSWGTGTDTQYF.

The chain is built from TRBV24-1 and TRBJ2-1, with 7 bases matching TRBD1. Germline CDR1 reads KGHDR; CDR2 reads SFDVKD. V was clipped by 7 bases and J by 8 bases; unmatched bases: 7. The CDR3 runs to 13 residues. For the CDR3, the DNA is TGTGCCACCAGACAGACAGGGATCGATGAGCAGTTCTTC. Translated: CATRQTGIDEQFF.

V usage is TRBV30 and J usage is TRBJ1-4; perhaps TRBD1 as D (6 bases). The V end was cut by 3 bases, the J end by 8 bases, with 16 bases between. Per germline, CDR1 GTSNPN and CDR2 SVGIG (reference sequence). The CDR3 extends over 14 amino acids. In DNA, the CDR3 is TGTGCCTGGAGAAGGGGGTTTGGAGGCGAAAAACTGTTTTTT. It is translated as CAWRRGFGGEKLFF.

The CDR3 loop is CASSGTQGGDGYTF. The CDR3 DNA reads as TGTGCCAGCAGCGGCACACAAGGGGGGGATGGCTACACCTTC. The chain uses TRBV9 and TRBJ1-2; possibly TRBD1 for D (6 bases). Trimming removed 3 bases at V and 6 bases at J, with 15 bases between. This CDR3 is built from 14 residues. CDR1 and CDR2 from the germline V gene are SGDLS and YYNGEE.

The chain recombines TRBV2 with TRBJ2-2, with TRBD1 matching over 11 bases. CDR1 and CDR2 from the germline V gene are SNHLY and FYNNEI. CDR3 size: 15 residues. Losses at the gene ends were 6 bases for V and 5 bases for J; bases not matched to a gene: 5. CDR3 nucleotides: TGTGCCAGCAGAGGGACAGGGGGGCGGACCGGGGAGCTGTTTTTT. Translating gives CASRGTGGRTGELFF.

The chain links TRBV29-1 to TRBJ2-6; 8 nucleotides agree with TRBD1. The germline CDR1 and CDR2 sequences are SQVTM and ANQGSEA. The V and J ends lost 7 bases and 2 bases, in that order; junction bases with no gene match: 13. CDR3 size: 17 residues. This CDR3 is CSALMDLQGAGANVLTF. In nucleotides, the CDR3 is TGCAGCGCCCTAATGGACTTACAGGGGGCTGGGGCCAACGTCCTGACTTTC.

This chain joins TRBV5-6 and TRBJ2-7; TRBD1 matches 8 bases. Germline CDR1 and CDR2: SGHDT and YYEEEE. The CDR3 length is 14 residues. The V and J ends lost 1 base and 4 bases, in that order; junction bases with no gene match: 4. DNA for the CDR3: TGTGCCAGCAGCTTGTCGGGACAGGAATACGAGCAGTACTTC. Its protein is CASSLSGQEYEQYF.

CDR3 protein: CASSLPEQGAGGNTIYF. The CDR3 nucleotides read TGTGCCAGCAGTTTACCCGAACAGGGGGCAGGAGGAAACACCATATATTTT. The chain carries TRBV28 and TRBJ1-3; 9 bases are a match to TRBD1. The CDR3 is 17 residues long. Trimming at V came to 2 bases and at J to 4 bases, leaving 9 bases not matched to a gene. Germline V lookup: CDR1 MDHEN, CDR2 SYDVKM.

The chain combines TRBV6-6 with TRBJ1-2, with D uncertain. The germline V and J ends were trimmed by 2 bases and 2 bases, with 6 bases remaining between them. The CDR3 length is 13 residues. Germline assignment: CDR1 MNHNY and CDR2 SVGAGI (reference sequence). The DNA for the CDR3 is TGTGCCAGCAGTTACGGCAAGAACTATGGCTACACCTTC. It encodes CASSYGKNYGYTF.

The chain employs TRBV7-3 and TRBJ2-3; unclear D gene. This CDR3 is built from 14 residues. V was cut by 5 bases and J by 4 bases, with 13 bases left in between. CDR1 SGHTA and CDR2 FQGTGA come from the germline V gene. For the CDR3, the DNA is TGTGCCAGCAGCCAGTCTGGGCGGTCAGATACGCAGTATTTT. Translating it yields CASSQSGRSDTQYF. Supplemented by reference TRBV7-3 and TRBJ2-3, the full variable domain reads GAGVSQTPSNKVTEKGKYVELRCDPISGHTALYWYRQSLGQGPEFLIYFQGTGAADDSGLPNDRFFAVRPEGSVSTLKIQRTERGDSAVYLCASSQSGRSDTQYFGPGTRLTVL.

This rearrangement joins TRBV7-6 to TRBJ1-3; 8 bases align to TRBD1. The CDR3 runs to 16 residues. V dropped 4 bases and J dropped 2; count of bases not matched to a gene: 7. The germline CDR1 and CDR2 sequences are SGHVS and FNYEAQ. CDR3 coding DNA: TGTGCCAGCAGCTCGGCGAGGACAGGGCCTGGAAACACCATATATTTT. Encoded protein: CASSSARTGPGNTIYF.

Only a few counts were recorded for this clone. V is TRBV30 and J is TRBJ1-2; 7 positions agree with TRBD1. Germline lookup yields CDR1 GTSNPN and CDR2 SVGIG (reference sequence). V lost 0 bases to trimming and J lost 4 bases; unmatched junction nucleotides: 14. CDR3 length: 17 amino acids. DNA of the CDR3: TGTGCCTGGAGTGTCCCGGTCTTCCGGGACAGCAGCTATGGCTACACCTTC. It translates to CAWSVPVFRDSSYGYTF.

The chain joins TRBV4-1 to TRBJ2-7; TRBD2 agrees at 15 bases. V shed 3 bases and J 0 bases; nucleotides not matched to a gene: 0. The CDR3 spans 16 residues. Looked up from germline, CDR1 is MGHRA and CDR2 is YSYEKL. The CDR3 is CASSQGLAGGSYEQYF. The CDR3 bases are TGCGCCAGCAGCCAGGGACTAGCGGGAGGCTCCTACGAGCAGTACTTC.

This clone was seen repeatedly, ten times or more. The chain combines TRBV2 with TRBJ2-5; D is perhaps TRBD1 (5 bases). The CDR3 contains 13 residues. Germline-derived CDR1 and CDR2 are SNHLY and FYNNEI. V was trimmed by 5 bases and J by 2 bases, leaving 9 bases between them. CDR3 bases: TGTGCCAGCAGTACAGGAAAGCAAGAGACCCAGTACTTC. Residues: CASSTGKQETQYF. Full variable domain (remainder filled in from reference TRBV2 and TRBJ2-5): EPEVTQTPSHQVTQMGQEVILRCVPISNHLYFYWYRQILGQKVEFLVSFYNNEISEKSEIFDDQFSVERPDGSNFTLKIRSTKLEDSAMYFCASSTGKQETQYFGPGTRLLVL.

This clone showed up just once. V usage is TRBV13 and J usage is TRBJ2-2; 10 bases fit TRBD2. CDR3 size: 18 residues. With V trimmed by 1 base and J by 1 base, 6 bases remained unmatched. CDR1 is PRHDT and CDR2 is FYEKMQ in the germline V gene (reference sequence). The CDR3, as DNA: TGTGCCAGCAGCTTAGAGGGGACTAGCGAGGAGAACACCGGGGAGCTGTTTTTT. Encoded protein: CASSLEGTSEENTGELFF. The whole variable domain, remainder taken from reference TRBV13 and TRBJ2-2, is AAGVIQSPRHLIKEKRETATLKCYPIPRHDTVYWYQQGPGQDPQFLISFYEKMQSDKGSIPDRFSAQQFSDYHSELNMSSLELGDSALYFCASSLEGTSEENTGELFFGEGSRLTVL.